The present T cell receptor beta chain was sequenced within a study of response to subunit inactivated influenza vaccine. Study results and limitations: The authors proposed limited new T cell recruitment per seasonal influenza vaccination.

TCRdb passed the RT-PCR reads through MiXCR, listing each CDR3 protein once. The table shows under 200,000 distinct CDR3 sequences, with 9.5% to 12% occurring only once. This clonotype is termed medium-sized (0.01 to 0.1%). Its target is unknown. The CDR3 has 13 residues. Per germline, CDR1 SGHVS and CDR2 FNYEAQ. V was pared by 4 bases and J by 4 bases, with 10 bases between. Source: CD8+ T cells sorted from PBMCs, taken about 24 months after vaccination. The sequence derives from a man between 50 and 69 years old who received an inactivated influenza vaccine. V usage is TRBV7-6 and J usage is TRBJ2-5, with no clear D. DNA of the CDR3: TGTGCCAGCAGCTCCGTACGCGGAGAGACCCAGTACTTC. Protein: CASSSVRGETQYF.